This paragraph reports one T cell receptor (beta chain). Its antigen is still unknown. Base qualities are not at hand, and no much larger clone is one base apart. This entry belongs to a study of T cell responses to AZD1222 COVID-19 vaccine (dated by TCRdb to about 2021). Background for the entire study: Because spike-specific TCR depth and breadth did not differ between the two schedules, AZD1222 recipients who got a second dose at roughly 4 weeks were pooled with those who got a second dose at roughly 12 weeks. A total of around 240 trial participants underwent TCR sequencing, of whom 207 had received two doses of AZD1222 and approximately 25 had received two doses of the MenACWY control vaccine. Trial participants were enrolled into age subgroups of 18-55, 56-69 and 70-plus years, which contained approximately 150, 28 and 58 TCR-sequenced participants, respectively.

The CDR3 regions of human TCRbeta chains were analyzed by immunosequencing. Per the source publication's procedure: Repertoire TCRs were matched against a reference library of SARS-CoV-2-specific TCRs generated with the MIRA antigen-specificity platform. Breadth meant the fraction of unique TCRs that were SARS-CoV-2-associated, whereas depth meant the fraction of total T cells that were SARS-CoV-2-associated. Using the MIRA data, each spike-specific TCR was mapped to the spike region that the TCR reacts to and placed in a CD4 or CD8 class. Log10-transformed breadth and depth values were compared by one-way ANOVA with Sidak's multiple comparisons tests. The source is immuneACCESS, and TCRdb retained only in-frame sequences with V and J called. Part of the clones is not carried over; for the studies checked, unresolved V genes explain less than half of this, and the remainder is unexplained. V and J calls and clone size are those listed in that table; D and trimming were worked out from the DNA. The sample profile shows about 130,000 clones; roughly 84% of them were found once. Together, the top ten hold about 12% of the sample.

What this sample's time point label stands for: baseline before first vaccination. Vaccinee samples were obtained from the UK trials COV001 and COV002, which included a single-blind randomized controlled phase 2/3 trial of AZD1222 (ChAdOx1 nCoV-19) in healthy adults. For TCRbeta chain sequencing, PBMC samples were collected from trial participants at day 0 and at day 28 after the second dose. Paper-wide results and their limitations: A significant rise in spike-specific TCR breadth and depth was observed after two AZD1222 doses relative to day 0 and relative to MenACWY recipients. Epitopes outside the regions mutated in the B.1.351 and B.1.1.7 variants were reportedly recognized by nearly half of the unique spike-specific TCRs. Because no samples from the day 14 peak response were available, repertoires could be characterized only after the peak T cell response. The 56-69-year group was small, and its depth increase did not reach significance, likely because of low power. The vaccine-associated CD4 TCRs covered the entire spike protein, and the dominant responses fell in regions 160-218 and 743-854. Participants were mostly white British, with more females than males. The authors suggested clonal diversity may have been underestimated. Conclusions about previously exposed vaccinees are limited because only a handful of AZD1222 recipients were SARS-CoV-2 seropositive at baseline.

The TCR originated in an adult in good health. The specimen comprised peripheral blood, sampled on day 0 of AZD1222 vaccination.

The CDR3 amino acid sequence is: CASSQGAYGYTF. Here is the DNA: TGTGCCAGCAGCCAGGGAGCCTATGGCTACACCTTC. The chain is assembled from TRBV3-1 (or the pseudogene TRBV3-2) and TRBJ1-2; no D gene call is confident. From a lookup of the germline V gene (reference sequence), CDR1 and CDR2 are LGHDT and YNNKEL. Relative to germline, V is 3 bases shorter and J is 4 bases shorter, with 6 bases between their ends. From the cysteine through the phenylalanine, the CDR3 covers 12 amino acids. CDR3 DNA only is kept here, 36 bases in frame from base 1.